Listed below are T cell receptor beta chains from one sample, sequenced in a study of T cells in Graves' hyperthyroidism and ophthalmopathy. TCRdb reanalysed the multiplex PCR reads using MiXCR and keeps one entry per CDR3 protein. This table holds approximately 570,000 distinct CDR3 sequences, about 20% found once. Sequencing was done on a sample of blood. Receptor source: a man between 40 and 49 years old with Graves' ophthalmopathy. Each CDR3 is given with its conserved first and last residue. A D gene is named only where the DNA matches it firmly. Size values are once, few and many counts, or a class for expanded clones, and some rows have none.

TRBJ2-7,few,NA,TRBV11-2,TGTGCCAGCAGCCTAATGACTAGTAACGAGCAGTACTTC,CASSLMTSNEQYF
TRBJ1-3,few,NA,TRBV13,TGTGCCAGCAGCCGCACCGGGGGGCACACCATATATTTT,CASSRTGGHTIYF
TRBJ2-5,many,NA,TRBV29-1,TGCAGCGTTGAAACAGGCACGGAGGAAGTGGAGACCCAGTACTTC,CSVETGTEEVETQYF
TRBJ2-5,NA,NA,TRBV7-9,TGTGCCAGCAGCGACCCCCTTGAAGAGACCCAGTACTTC,CASSDPLEETQYF
TRBJ1-4,many,NA,TRBV30,TGTGCCTGGAGTGTAGGGCCTCGGAAAGAAAAACTGTTTTTT,CAWSVGPRKEKLFF
TRBJ2-1,few,TRBD2,TRBV9,TGTGCCAGCAGCCCGACTAGCGGGGGGGAGGTTGAGCAGTTCTTC,CASSPTSGGEVEQFF
TRBJ1-5,NA,NA,TRBV7-6,TGTGCCAGCAGCTTGCGACCCCGGGGGTTGGGTCAGCCCCAGCATTTT,CASSLRPRGLGQPQHF
TRBJ2-1,NA,NA,TRBV29-1,TGCAGCGTTGAAGCTGGTGGCCCCTACAATGAGCAGTTCTTC,CSVEAGGPYNEQFF
TRBJ1-1,many,NA,TRBV2,TGTGCCAGCAGCGGGGGGGGCACTGAAGCTTTCTTT,CASSGGGTEAFF
TRBJ2-2,NA,NA,TRBV15,TGTGCCACCAGCAGGCAGGGAAACACCGGGGAGCTGTTTTTT,CATSRQGNTGELFF
TRBJ2-5,NA,NA,TRBV24-1,TGTGCCACCAGTGACGCCGTCCAAGAGACCCAGTACTTC,CATSDAVQETQYF
TRBJ2-1,few,TRBD1,TRBV5-1,TGCGCCAGCAGCTTGGCCGCGACAGGGGGCAATGAGCAGTTCTTC,CASSLAATGGNEQFF
TRBJ2-1,NA,TRBD1,TRBV7-2,TGTGCCAGCAGCCCGAGACAGGGCTATGAGCAGTTCTTC,CASSPRQGYEQFF
TRBJ2-3,NA,TRBD2,TRBV4-2,TGTGCCAGCAGCCAAGCCTCTTTCGGGACTAGCGGGGGGATTATGGATACGCAGTATTTT,CASSQASFGTSGGIMDTQYF
TRBJ2-2,NA,NA,TRBV28,TGTGCCAGCAGTTTTTATCAGGGCACCGGGGAGCTGTTTTTT,CASSFYQGTGELFF
TRBJ2-5,few,TRBD2,TRBV18,TGTGCCAGCTCACCATTAGCGGGAAGGCCAGAGACCCAGTACTTC,CASSPLAGRPETQYF